Here is one T cell receptor (beta chain) with its context. What it recognizes is unknown. This sample stems from a study of cytomegalovirus exposure and HLA in healthy donors. Findings of the study overall: Later, an analysis showed that TCR beta chains associated with HLA were more clonally expanded than others that were equally common. A later analysis revealed that TCR association rates differed between HLA loci, peaking at DRB1 and bottoming out at HLA-C.

The study ran its PCR with 60 Vbeta and 13 Jbeta primers. Method: immunoSEQ multiplex PCR; TCRdb's copy keeps in-frame clones and lacks some. The repertoire holds 160,000 or so clones, with less than 80% as singletons. This CDR3 comprises 14 residues. Germline V gives CDR1 LGHNA, CDR2 YNFKEQ. The specimen was PBMCs. The V gene is TRBV4-2, the J gene TRBJ2-5, with 9 bases identical to TRBD2. The better agreement between TRBJ2-7 and the DNA end casts doubt on the J call. The TCR comes from a man aged 35-49 years in good health and CMV-seronegative. The DNA for the CDR3 is TGTGCCAGCAGCCAAGCCAGCGGGGGGTTCGAGCAGTACTTC. It specifies CASSQASGGFEQYF.